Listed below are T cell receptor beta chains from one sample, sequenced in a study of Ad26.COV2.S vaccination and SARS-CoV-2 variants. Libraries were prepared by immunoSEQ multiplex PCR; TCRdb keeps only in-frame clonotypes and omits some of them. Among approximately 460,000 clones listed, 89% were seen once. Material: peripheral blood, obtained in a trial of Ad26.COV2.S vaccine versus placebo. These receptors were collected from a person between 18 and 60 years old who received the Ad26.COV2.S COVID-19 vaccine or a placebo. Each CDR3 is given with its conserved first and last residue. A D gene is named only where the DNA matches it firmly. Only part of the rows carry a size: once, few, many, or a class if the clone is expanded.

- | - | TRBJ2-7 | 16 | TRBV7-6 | CASSLANAQVSYEQYF | TGTGCCAGCAGCTTAGCGAATGCACAGGTTTCCTACGAGCAGTACTTC
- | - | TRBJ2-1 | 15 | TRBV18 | CASSPGVWVSDEQFF | TGTGCCAGCTCACCAGGGGTCTGGGTGTCCGATGAGCAGTTCTTC
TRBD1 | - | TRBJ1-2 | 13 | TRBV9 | CASKPQGNYGYTF | TGTGCCAGCAAACCACAGGGGAACTATGGCTACACCTTC
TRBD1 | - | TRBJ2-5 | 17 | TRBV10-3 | CAISSAGTDPDRETQYF | TGTGCCATCAGCTCCGCCGGGACAGACCCGGACCGTGAGACCCAGTACTTC
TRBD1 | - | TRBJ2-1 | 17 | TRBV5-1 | CASSSGTGHILDNEQFF | TGCGCCAGCAGCTCAGGGACAGGGCACATCCTTGACAATGAGCAGTTCTTC
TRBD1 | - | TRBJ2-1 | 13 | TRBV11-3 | CASSKRTGHEQFF | TGTGCCAGCAGCAAAAGGACAGGGCATGAGCAGTTCTTC
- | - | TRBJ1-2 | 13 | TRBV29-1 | CSVEAGANYGYTF | TGCAGCGTTGAGGCAGGGGCAAACTATGGCTACACCTTC
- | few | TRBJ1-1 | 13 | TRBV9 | CASSVAGYTEAFF | TGTGCCAGCAGCGTAGCGGGGTACACTGAAGCTTTCTTT
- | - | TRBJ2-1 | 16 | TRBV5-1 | CASSLGRASSYNEQFF | TGCGCCAGCAGCTTGGGGCGGGCTAGCTCCTACAATGAGCAGTTCTTC
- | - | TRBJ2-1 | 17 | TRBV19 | CASSIGRRFTSYNEQFF | TGTGCCAGTAGTATAGGGCGCCGGTTCACGTCCTACAATGAGCAGTTCTTC
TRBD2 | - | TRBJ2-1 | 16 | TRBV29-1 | CSVEFLAGISYNEQFF | TGCAGCGTTGAGTTCCTAGCGGGAATCTCCTACAATGAGCAGTTCTTC
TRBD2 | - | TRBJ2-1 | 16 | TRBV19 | CASSTLTSGYYNEQFF | TGTGCCAGTAGTACCCTGACTAGCGGTTACTACAATGAGCAGTTCTTC